The source of this TCR beta chain is a study of blood T cell repertoires in COVID-19. This clone was seen a few times. Per germline, CDR1 SGHTA and CDR2 FQGTGA. This CDR3 has 15 amino acids. Between the trimmed V and J ends, which lost 2 bases and 5 bases, there was a span of 16 bases. Study processing details: Estimation of nucleated cell counts relied on the amplification of reference gene primers. Method: immunoSEQ multiplex PCR; TCRdb's copy keeps in-frame clones and lacks some. D and trimming come from the DNA, and the V and J calls and clone size come from that table. The table includes hundreds of thousands of clones, approximately 92% detected once.

The chain has TRBV7-3 and TRBJ2-7; possibly TRBD1 for D (7 bases). The sample taken for sequencing was PBMCs or T cells enriched from blood (not recorded which). The TCR sequence derives from a man between 18 and 35 years old who had recovered from COVID-19. The CDR3 loop reads CASSLVGGGLHEQYF. The CDR3 nucleotides are TGTGCCAGCAGCTTAGTAGGAGGGGGCTTACACGAGCAGTACTTC.